These T cell receptor beta chains were read from a single sample in a study of T cells in Graves' hyperthyroidism and ophthalmopathy. TCRdb passed the multiplex PCR reads through MiXCR, listing each CDR3 protein once. The profile shows 240,000 or so distinct CDR3 sequences, about 15% of them singletons. The sample was blood. These receptors were taken from a woman aged 18-29 years with Graves' ophthalmopathy. The CDR3 runs from the conserved cysteine through the conserved F or W. The D gene is left open where the match is weak. Rows may omit the clone size; those that give it use once, few, many or a size class.

j_call: TRBJ1-5
d_call: TRBD1
clone_size: many
v_call: TRBV6-1
cdr3_aa: CASSGRGPGSNQPQHF
cdr3_nt: TGTGCCAGCAGTGGCAGGGGGCCCGGGAGCAATCAGCCCCAGCATTTT

j_call: TRBJ1-2
d_call: TRBD1
clone_size: many
v_call: TRBV3-1
cdr3_aa: CASSQEYRTGVGYTF
cdr3_nt: TGTGCCAGCAGCCAAGAATACAGGACAGGGGTTGGCTACACCTTC

j_call: TRBJ1-1
d_call: .
clone_size: many
v_call: TRBV30
cdr3_aa: CAWSGPWTVFDTEAFF
cdr3_nt: TGTGCCTGGAGTGGGCCCTGGACGGTGTTTGACACTGAAGCTTTCTTT

j_call: TRBJ2-3
d_call: .
clone_size: many
v_call: TRBV7-9
cdr3_aa: CASSLGIGTSTDTQYF
cdr3_nt: TGTGCCAGCAGCTTAGGTATCGGAACTAGCACAGATACGCAGTATTTT

j_call: TRBJ2-7
d_call: TRBD2
clone_size: many
v_call: TRBV7-8
cdr3_aa: CASSTGGLAGAYEQYF
cdr3_nt: TGTGCCAGCAGCACCGGAGGACTAGCGGGGGCCTACGAGCAGTACTTC

j_call: TRBJ1-1
d_call: TRBD1
clone_size: many
v_call: TRBV7-2
cdr3_aa: CASSRGTGRIKNTEAFF
cdr3_nt: TGTGCCAGCAGCCGAGGGACAGGGAGGATCAAGAACACTGAAGCTTTCTTT

j_call: TRBJ2-1
d_call: TRBD2
clone_size: .
v_call: TRBV29-1
cdr3_aa: CSVEGGTSGRGYYEQFF
cdr3_nt: TGCAGCGTTGAGGGGGGGACTAGCGGGAGGGGTTACTATGAGCAGTTCTTC

j_call: TRBJ2-7
d_call: TRBD2
clone_size: .
v_call: TRBV28
cdr3_aa: CASTLTSGGDEQYF
cdr3_nt: TGTGCCAGCACCCTGACTAGCGGGGGGGACGAGCAGTACTTC

j_call: TRBJ1-3
d_call: .
clone_size: many
v_call: TRBV3-1
cdr3_aa: CASSQVFEPHPSLGNTIYF
cdr3_nt: TGTGCCAGCAGCCAAGTTTTCGAGCCGCACCCATCGCTAGGAAACACCATATATTTT

j_call: TRBJ1-2
d_call: TRBD1
clone_size: many
v_call: TRBV5-1
cdr3_aa: CASSATQGARVYGYTF
cdr3_nt: TGCGCCAGCAGCGCGACACAGGGGGCCAGGGTCTATGGCTACACCTTC

j_call: TRBJ1-6
d_call: TRBD1
clone_size: many
v_call: TRBV7-9
cdr3_aa: CASSYLDRGDSPLHF
cdr3_nt: TGTGCCAGCAGCTACCTCGACAGGGGAGATTCACCCCTCCACTTT

j_call: TRBJ2-3
d_call: TRBD2
clone_size: few
v_call: TRBV4-1
cdr3_aa: CASSQDPTLAGVTDTQYF
cdr3_nt: TGCGCCAGCAGCCAAGACCCCACACTAGCGGGAGTGACCGATACGCAGTATTTT

j_call: TRBJ2-1
d_call: .
clone_size: many
v_call: TRBV27
cdr3_aa: CASQQSSYNEQFF
cdr3_nt: TGTGCCAGCCAGCAGAGCTCCTACAATGAGCAGTTCTTC

j_call: TRBJ2-7
d_call: TRBD1
clone_size: .
v_call: TRBV9
cdr3_aa: CASSGGQGLLEQYF
cdr3_nt: TGTGCCAGCAGCGGGGGACAGGGGCTCCTGGAGCAGTACTTC

j_call: TRBJ2-7
d_call: .
clone_size: many
v_call: TRBV5-6
cdr3_aa: CASSPSGSIYEQYF
cdr3_nt: TGTGCCAGCAGCCCGTCCGGGAGCATCTACGAGCAGTACTTC

j_call: TRBJ2-1
d_call: .
clone_size: many
v_call: TRBV20-1
cdr3_aa: CSARDSTRFNEQFF
cdr3_nt: TGCAGTGCTAGAGACTCGACTAGATTCAATGAGCAGTTCTTC

j_call: TRBJ2-5
d_call: TRBD2
clone_size: many
v_call: TRBV7-9
cdr3_aa: CASSWTSGGQETQYF
cdr3_nt: TGTGCCAGCAGCTGGACTAGCGGGGGACAAGAGACCCAGTACTTC

j_call: TRBJ1-1
d_call: .
clone_size: many
v_call: TRBV6-1
cdr3_aa: CASSLKTGNTEAFF
cdr3_nt: TGTGCCAGCAGTCTAAAGACAGGGAACACTGAAGCTTTCTTT

j_call: TRBJ1-1
d_call: .
clone_size: many
v_call: TRBV5-6
cdr3_aa: CASSVRDRIPEAFF
cdr3_nt: TGTGCCAGCAGCGTTAGAGACAGGATCCCTGAAGCTTTCTTT

j_call: TRBJ2-7
d_call: .
clone_size: many
v_call: TRBV11-2
cdr3_aa: CASSKAISSEQYF
cdr3_nt: TGTGCCAGCAGCAAGGCGATTAGTTCGGAGCAGTACTTC

j_call: TRBJ1-1
d_call: .
clone_size: many
v_call: TRBV28
cdr3_aa: CASGDLRENTEAFF
cdr3_nt: TGTGCCAGCGGGGACCTTCGAGAGAACACTGAAGCTTTCTTT

j_call: TRBJ2-7
d_call: TRBD1
clone_size: many
v_call: TRBV28
cdr3_aa: CASSLRGQGAYEQYF
cdr3_nt: TGTGCCAGCAGTTTACGGGGACAGGGGGCCTACGAGCAGTACTTC

j_call: TRBJ1-1
d_call: TRBD1
clone_size: few
v_call: TRBV10-1
cdr3_aa: CASSEAGRGRIFF
cdr3_nt: TGCGCCAGCAGTGAGGCCGGCAGGGGGCGGATTTTCTTT

j_call: TRBJ2-4
d_call: .
clone_size: many
v_call: TRBV9
cdr3_aa: CASSPGVGKNIQYF
cdr3_nt: TGTGCCAGCAGCCCAGGCGTGGGGAAAAACATTCAGTACTTC

j_call: TRBJ1-6
d_call: .
clone_size: many
v_call: TRBV28
cdr3_aa: CASKTGSSRDNSPLHF
cdr3_nt: TGTGCCAGCAAAACCGGCTCGAGCCGAGATAATTCACCCCTCCACTTT

j_call: TRBJ2-2
d_call: TRBD2
clone_size: many
v_call: TRBV27
cdr3_aa: CASSFREARGTGELFF
cdr3_nt: TGTGCCAGCAGTTTTCGGGAGGCCCGGGGAACCGGGGAGCTGTTTTTT

j_call: TRBJ2-5
d_call: .
clone_size: many
v_call: TRBV6-1
cdr3_aa: CASRSQETQYF
cdr3_nt: TGTGCCAGCAGAAGTCAAGAGACCCAGTACTTC

j_call: TRBJ1-1
d_call: .
clone_size: .
v_call: TRBV28
cdr3_aa: CASSLLDSLNTEAFF
cdr3_nt: TGTGCCAGCAGTCTCTTGGACAGCCTGAACACTGAAGCTTTCTTT

j_call: TRBJ2-2
d_call: TRBD2
clone_size: many
v_call: TRBV28
cdr3_aa: CASSLWTRDTGELFF
cdr3_nt: TGTGCCAGCAGTTTGTGGACTAGGGACACCGGGGAGCTGTTTTTT

j_call: TRBJ2-3
d_call: TRBD2
clone_size: many
v_call: TRBV3-1
cdr3_aa: CASSQRLGTSGGAVIDTQYF
cdr3_nt: TGTGCCAGCAGCCAAAGGCTCGGGACTAGCGGGGGGGCCGTAATAGATACGCAGTATTTT

j_call: TRBJ1-1
d_call: .
clone_size: many
v_call: TRBV4-3
cdr3_aa: CASSQGRYMNTEAFF
cdr3_nt: TGCGCCAGCAGCCAAGGACGGTACATGAACACTGAAGCTTTCTTT

j_call: TRBJ2-7
d_call: .
clone_size: many
v_call: TRBV7-8
cdr3_aa: CASKGGGVVHEQYF
cdr3_nt: TGTGCCAGCAAAGGGGGGGGGGTCGTCCACGAGCAGTACTTC

j_call: TRBJ1-1
d_call: .
clone_size: many
v_call: TRBV9
cdr3_aa: CASTPTAGATEAFF
cdr3_nt: TGTGCCAGCACCCCCACCGCGGGGGCCACTGAAGCTTTCTTT

j_call: TRBJ1-1
d_call: .
clone_size: many
v_call: TRBV29-1
cdr3_aa: CSAPRDTAEAFF
cdr3_nt: TGCAGCGCCCCCAGGGATACAGCTGAAGCTTTCTTT

j_call: TRBJ2-7
d_call: TRBD2
clone_size: many
v_call: TRBV12-3/TRBV12-4
cdr3_aa: CASSRREGYYEQYF
cdr3_nt: TGTGCCAGCAGTCGTCGGGAGGGATACTACGAGCAGTACTTC

j_call: TRBJ2-5
d_call: .
clone_size: many
v_call: TRBV28
cdr3_aa: CASSLGGEQTQYF
cdr3_nt: TGTGCCAGCAGTTTAGGCGGCGAACAGACCCAGTACTTC

j_call: TRBJ2-7
d_call: .
clone_size: .
v_call: TRBV5-6
cdr3_aa: CASSLGGASYEQYF
cdr3_nt: TGTGCCAGCAGCTTGGGGGGAGCCTCCTACGAGCAGTACTTC

j_call: TRBJ1-3
d_call: TRBD1
clone_size: many
v_call: TRBV7-6
cdr3_aa: CASATGAPGNTIYF
cdr3_nt: TGTGCCAGTGCAACAGGGGCGCCTGGAAACACCATATATTTT

j_call: TRBJ2-6
d_call: .
clone_size: many
v_call: TRBV12-3/TRBV12-4
cdr3_aa: CASSFRVVNSGANVLTF
cdr3_nt: TGTGCCAGCAGTTTTAGGGTCGTCAACTCTGGGGCCAACGTCCTGACTTTC

j_call: TRBJ2-4
d_call: .
clone_size: many
v_call: TRBV3-1
cdr3_aa: CASSPRVEAKNIQYF
cdr3_nt: TGTGCCAGCAGCCCGCGTGTGGAGGCCAAAAACATTCAGTACTTC

j_call: TRBJ2-1
d_call: TRBD2
clone_size: few
v_call: TRBV15
cdr3_aa: CATSRECLAGAHNEQFF
cdr3_nt: TGTGCCACCAGCAGAGAGTGTCTAGCGGGGGCACACAATGAGCAGTTCTTC

j_call: TRBJ1-2
d_call: .
clone_size: .
v_call: TRBV7-9
cdr3_aa: CASSLATTVGYTF
cdr3_nt: TGTGCCAGCAGCTTAGCCACTACGGTGGGCTACACCTTC

j_call: TRBJ2-7
d_call: TRBD1
clone_size: many
v_call: TRBV7-2
cdr3_aa: CASSSGQYSYEQYF
cdr3_nt: TGTGCCAGCAGCTCGGGACAGTACTCCTACGAGCAGTACTTC

j_call: TRBJ1-4
d_call: .
clone_size: many
v_call: TRBV7-9
cdr3_aa: CASSLAGNEKLFF
cdr3_nt: TGTGCCAGCAGCTTAGCGGGGAATGAAAAACTGTTTTTT

j_call: TRBJ2-3
d_call: .
clone_size: many
v_call: TRBV11-3
cdr3_aa: CASSSYQKPTDTQYF
cdr3_nt: TGTGCCAGCAGTTCTTACCAGAAACCCACAGATACGCAGTATTTT

j_call: TRBJ2-7
d_call: TRBD2
clone_size: many
v_call: TRBV7-2
cdr3_aa: CASRWTSGSVGGSYEQYF
cdr3_nt: TGTGCCAGCAGATGGACTAGCGGGTCGGTAGGAGGCTCCTACGAGCAGTACTTC

j_call: TRBJ2-7
d_call: TRBD2
clone_size: .
v_call: TRBV27
cdr3_aa: CASSPATSGYYEQYF
cdr3_nt: TGTGCCAGCAGCCCAGCAACTAGCGGGTACTACGAGCAGTACTTC

j_call: TRBJ2-1
d_call: TRBD2
clone_size: .
v_call: TRBV6-2/TRBV6-3
cdr3_aa: CASSLVSGRNNEQFF
cdr3_nt: TGTGCCAGCAGCCTGGTTAGCGGGAGGAACAATGAGCAGTTCTTC

j_call: TRBJ1-2
d_call: .
clone_size: many
v_call: TRBV20-1
cdr3_aa: CSARETINYGYTF
cdr3_nt: TGCAGTGCTAGAGAAACAATTAACTATGGCTACACCTTC

j_call: TRBJ2-7
d_call: TRBD2
clone_size: many
v_call: TRBV27
cdr3_aa: CASSSWQRDSYEQYF
cdr3_nt: TGTGCCAGCAGTTCTTGGCAGCGGGACTCCTACGAGCAGTACTTC

j_call: TRBJ2-1
d_call: .
clone_size: many
v_call: TRBV20-1
cdr3_aa: CSAPAFILGRNEQFF
cdr3_nt: TGCAGTGCTCCGGCATTCATTCTAGGTCGCAATGAGCAGTTCTTC

j_call: TRBJ1-5
d_call: TRBD1
clone_size: many
v_call: TRBV19
cdr3_aa: CASSSDRFGQPQHF
cdr3_nt: TGTGCCAGTAGCTCGGACAGGTTCGGGCAGCCCCAGCATTTT

j_call: TRBJ1-1
d_call: TRBD1
clone_size: many
v_call: TRBV7-9
cdr3_aa: CASKGGRNTEAFF
cdr3_nt: TGTGCCAGTAAAGGGGGCCGGAACACTGAAGCTTTCTTT

j_call: TRBJ2-2
d_call: .
clone_size: .
v_call: TRBV6-9
cdr3_aa: CASSYNMGRGTGELFF
cdr3_nt: TGTGCCAGCAGTTACAATATGGGCAGGGGCACCGGGGAGCTGTTTTTT

j_call: TRBJ2-7
d_call: TRBD1
clone_size: many
v_call: TRBV11-3
cdr3_aa: CASSFSGTGLEQYF
cdr3_nt: TGTGCCAGCAGCTTTTCCGGGACAGGGCTCGAGCAGTACTTC

j_call: TRBJ2-3
d_call: .
clone_size: many
v_call: TRBV5-6
cdr3_aa: CASRRTSTDTQYF
cdr3_nt: TGTGCCAGCAGAAGAACTAGCACAGATACGCAGTATTTT

j_call: TRBJ1-6
d_call: .
clone_size: many
v_call: TRBV6-1
cdr3_aa: CASSPRPLAPLHF
cdr3_nt: TGTGCCAGCAGTCCCCGGCCGCTGGCGCCCCTCCACTTT

j_call: TRBJ2-3
d_call: .
clone_size: .
v_call: TRBV9
cdr3_aa: CASSANRDTQYF
cdr3_nt: TGTGCCAGCAGCGCCAACAGGGATACGCAGTATTTT

j_call: TRBJ1-1
d_call: .
clone_size: many
v_call: TRBV13
cdr3_aa: CASSEGGDGGNTEAFF
cdr3_nt: TGTGCCAGCAGCGAAGGGGGTGATGGAGGGAACACTGAAGCTTTCTTT

j_call: TRBJ1-1
d_call: .
clone_size: many
v_call: TRBV6-1
cdr3_aa: CASSSHRVTSEAFF
cdr3_nt: TGTGCCAGCAGTTCCCACAGGGTAACTTCGGAAGCTTTCTTT